Shown below are 28 T cell receptor beta chains from a single sample sequenced in a study of tissue T cells after allogeneic stem cell transplantation (dated by TCRdb to between 2021 and 2022). The receptor library was made with the immunoSEQ multiplex PCR assay. Held by TCRdb, this immuneACCESS table contains in-frame sequences only and omits some clones. Under half of the omission traces to an unresolved V gene where checked; the cause of the rest is unknown. The table for this sample lists 5,500 to 6,500 clones; more than 40% of them were counted only once. 2% to 2.5% of the sample is taken by the ten largest. The label giving this sample's time point can be read as: mouse harvest day 7 after allogeneic transplant. Mouse grafts consisting of 10^7 T-cell-depleted bone marrow cells combined with 10^6 splenic CD5+ T cells were administered by tail vein injection. Input material: skin. These receptors all stem from a female BALB/c mouse given C57BL/6 T cells with graft-versus-host disease after an allogeneic hematopoietic cell transplant.

On this clone: The genes and germline here are from mouse. The read gets to within 1 residue of the CDR3 end, and the germline J gene fills in the rest. The chain combines TRBV26 with TRBJ1-2; 10 bases map to TRBD1. The V segment lost 2 bases and the J segment 0 bases; nucleotides outside the gene matches: 0. From germline, CDR1 is KGHPV and CDR2 FQNQEV (reference sequence). There are 15 residues in the CDR3. The chain's CDR3 is CASSLGQGANSDYTF. The sequenced CDR3 bases are TGTGCCAGCAGTCTGGGACAGGGGGCAAACTCCGACTACACC.

Details on this clone: Gene labels here are mouse ones. The DNA ends 1 residue before the CDR3 does, and the rest of the CDR3 is filled in from the germline J gene. This chain links TRBV23 with TRBJ2-2; TRBD1 is taken as the D call from the table, unchecked against the DNA. Germline loops: CDR1 KGHTA, CDR2 FQNQQP. This CDR3 is 14 amino acids long. The CDR3 is CSSSRTANTGQLYF. CDR3 DNA (partial): TGCTCCAGCAGTCGGACAGCAAACACCGGGCAGCTCTAC.

This clone counts as medium-sized. These gene names are mouse names. Read sequence stops 1 residue before the CDR3 end, and the germline J gene provides the missing end. This rearrangement joins TRBV5 to TRBJ2-2, with 7 bases matching TRBD1. CDR3 length equals 15 residues. The V and J ends lost 4 bases and 4 bases, in that order; junction bases with no gene match: 6. Germline loops: CDR1 LGHNA, CDR2 YNLKQL (reference sequence). CDR3 residues: CASSPTGVGTGQLYF. The CDR3 bases that were read are TGTGCCAGCAGCCCTACAGGGGTGGGCACCGGGCAGCTCTAC.

This clone appeared a few times. Here the gene names and germline are mouse. The read is 1 residue too short to cover the CDR3 end, so that end is filled in from the germline J gene. The chain has TRBV4 and TRBJ2-7, with TRBD2 matching 12 bases. CDR1 is LGHDT and CDR2 is YNNKQL in the germline V gene (reference sequence). This CDR3 region has 14 residues. After removal of 5 bases from V and 7 bases from J, the junction contained 6 bases not matched to a gene. CDR3 DNA (partial): TGTGCCAGCAGCAAGACTGGGGGGGCGCTGGAACAGTAC. Its protein is CASSKTGGALEQY. The full CDR3 sequence reads CASSKTGGALEQYF.

On this clone itself: The genes and germline here are from mouse. The read gets to within 1 residue of the CDR3 end, and the germline J gene fills in the rest. The V and J genes are TRBV26 and TRBJ2-7; D is unresolved. Deletions cut 4 bases from V and 6 bases from J, with 7 bases between. The CDR3 runs 11 residues. Germline V lookup: CDR1 KGHPV, CDR2 FQNQEV (reference sequence). The sequenced part of the CDR3 DNA is TGTGCCAGCAGTCGGGGATTTGAACAGTAC. Translation: CASSRGFEQY. The full CDR3 protein reads CASSRGFEQYF.

In its sample, this clone ranks as medium-sized (0.01 to 0.1%). Gene names are the mouse ones. From the germline J gene comes the end of the CDR3, since the read stops 1 residue before it. The chain has TRBV26 and TRBJ1-2; 7 bases agree with TRBD1. Germline lookup yields CDR1 KGHPV and CDR2 FQNQEV (reference sequence). The CDR3 sequence is 15 residues long. Trimming took 1 base from V and 0 from J; bases not matched to a gene: 2. The CDR3 sequence is CASSLFGTANSDYTF. Incomplete CDR3 DNA: TGTGCCAGCAGTCTGTTTGGGACAGCAAACTCCGACTACACC.

As to this clone: Gene names denote mouse genes. The CDR3 end lies 1 residue beyond the end of the read and is filled in from the germline J gene. The chain recombines TRBV1 with TRBJ1-3; D unresolved. Germline CDR1 NSQYPW, CDR2 LRSPGD (reference sequence). The V end lost 1 base, the J end lost 0 bases, and 7 bases lay between the germline ends. There are 15 residues in the CDR3. CDR3 DNA, as far as it was read: TGCACCTGCAGTGCAGCCGGATCTTCTGGAAATACGCTCTAT. Translated: CTCSAAGSSGNTLY. The whole CDR3 is CTCSAAGSSGNTLYF.

Remarks on this clone: Germline and genes: mouse. The sequenced CDR3 bases are TGTGCCAGCACCCTGACTGGGGGGAGTCTCACCGGGCAGCTCTAC. Translating it yields CASTLTGGSLTGQLY. The complete CDR3 protein is CASTLTGGSLTGQLYF. The chain combines TRBV19 with TRBJ2-2, with 10 bases lining up with TRBD2. Sequencing ends 1 residue short of the CDR3 end; the germline J gene provides the rest. The CDR3 sequence is 16 residues long. After removal of 6 bases from V and 4 bases from J, the junction contained 9 bases not matched to a gene. Germline V CDR1 and CDR2: FNHDT, SITEND (reference sequence). Supplemented by reference TRBV19 and TRBJ2-2, the full variable domain reads GGIITQTPKFLIGQEGQKLTLKCQQNFNHDTMYWYRQDSGKGLRLIYYSITENDLQKGDLSEGYDASREKKSSFSLTVTSAQKNEMAVFLCASTLTGGSLTGQLYFGEGSKLTVL.

Regarding this clone: Germline and genes: mouse. The read comes to an end 1 residue before the CDR3 does, leaving the germline J gene to fill in the end. The chain recombines TRBV3 with TRBJ2-2; TRBD1 is a possible D gene (6 bases). The ends were cut back, 7 bases at V and 3 bases at J, with 6 bases in the middle. CDR3 length equals 12 residues. Germline V gene sequence: CDR1 SNHLY, CDR2 FYNGKV (reference sequence). CDR3 sequence: CASKGDTGQLYF. Incomplete CDR3 DNA: TGTGCCAGCAAGGGGGACACCGGGCAGCTCTAC. Based on the CDR3 plus reference TRBV3 and TRBJ2-2, the full variable domain is GPKVLQIPSHQIIDMGQMVTLNCDPVSNHLYFYWYKQILGQQMEFLVNFYNGKVMEKSKLFKDQFSVERPDGSYFTLKIQPTALEDSAVYFCASKGDTGQLYFGEGSKLTVL.

On this clone itself: All gene names here are mouse names. Sequencing ends 1 residue short of the CDR3 end; the germline J gene provides the rest. V usage is TRBV26 and J usage is TRBJ1-4; 8 bases agree with TRBD1. The CDR3 totals 14 residues. The V segment lost 6 bases and the J segment 7 bases; nucleotides outside the gene matches: 7. The germline CDR1 and CDR2 sequences are KGHPV and FQNQEV (reference sequence). The CDR3 DNA, read in part, is TGTGCCAGCAGCCGGACAGGGAGGAGCGAAAGATTATTT. Translation: CASSRTGRSERLF. The entire CDR3 protein is CASSRTGRSERLFF.

With respect to this clone: These gene names are mouse names. Read sequence stops 1 residue before the CDR3 end, and the germline J gene provides the missing end. The rearrangement joins TRBV15 to TRBJ2-2; D is unresolved. V shed 6 bases and J shed 0 bases, with 8 bases lying between them. There are 14 residues in the CDR3. Germline V CDR1 and CDR2: SGHND, FRSKSL. The part of the CDR3 DNA that was read is TGTGCCAGCAGCCTCTCAACAAACACCGGGCAGCTCTAC. This sequence encodes CASSLSTNTGQLY. The whole CDR3 sequence reads CASSLSTNTGQLYF. Variable domain in full (rest from reference TRBV15 and TRBJ2-2): DAGVTQTPRHEVAEKGQTIILKCEPVSGHNDLFWYRQTKIQGLELLSYFRSKSLMEDGGAFKDRFKAEMLNSSFSTLKIQPTEPKDSAVYLCASSLSTNTGQLYFGEGSKLTVL.

About this clone itself: The gene symbols are mouse symbols. The CDR3 end is not reached by the read, which stops 1 residue before it; the germline J gene fills it in. The chain couples TRBV1 to TRBJ1-4; possibly TRBD1 for D (6 bases). CDR3 length: 17 amino acids. Germline V CDR1 and CDR2: NSQYPW, LRSPGD (reference sequence). V was trimmed by 0 bases and J by 0 bases, leaving 11 bases between them. The covered CDR3 bases are TGCACCTGCAGTGCAGATAGGGGGGCCATTTCCAACGAAAGATTATTT. Its protein product is CTCSADRGAISNERLF. The entire CDR3 reads CTCSADRGAISNERLFF.

The sample holds a few counts of this clone. Gene names are the mouse ones. The sequence runs out 1 residue before the end of the CDR3; the remainder is reconstructed from the germline J gene. Other DNA sequences within the sample encode an identical CDR3. V usage is TRBV26 and J usage is TRBJ2-4; TRBD1 agrees at 7 bases. The length of the CDR3 is 14 residues. Germline V gene lookup returns CDR1 KGHPV and CDR2 FQNQEV (reference sequence). Trimming removed 4 bases from V and 0 bases from J; junction bases left unmatched: 1. CDR3 sequence reads: CASSRDSSQNTLYF. The CDR3 DNA, read in part, is TGTGCCAGCAGTCGGGACAGTAGTCAAAACACCTTGTAC.

This clone was seen only a few times. The genes are named according to mouse. The read ends 1 residue before the CDR3 terminus; that terminus is restored from the germline J gene. This rearrangement joins TRBV3 to TRBJ1-2, with a possible D match to TRBD1 (5 bases). The CDR3 is 12 amino acids. Germline CDR1 and CDR2: SNHLY and FYNGKV (reference sequence). Trimming shortened V by 3 bases and J by 3 bases, and 5 bases separated the two germline ends. The CDR3 sequence is CASSFRDSDYTF. The sequenced part of the CDR3 DNA is TGTGCCAGCAGCTTCAGGGACTCCGACTACACC. Drawing the rest from reference TRBV3 and TRBJ1-2, the complete variable domain is GPKVLQIPSHQIIDMGQMVTLNCDPVSNHLYFYWYKQILGQQMEFLVNFYNGKVMEKSKLFKDQFSVERPDGSYFTLKIQPTALEDSAVYFCASSFRDSDYTFGSGTRLLVI.

This clone has a handful of counts. Mouse germline and gene names are used. The missing CDR3 end, 1 residue past where the read stops, is filled in from the germline J gene. This chain uses TRBV3 with TRBJ2-1; 7 bases are shared with TRBD1. Germline V gene lookup returns CDR1 SNHLY and CDR2 FYNGKV (reference sequence). The CDR3 covers 13 residues. V gave up 5 bases and J gave up 4 bases; unmatched junction bases: 2. The covered CDR3 bases are TGTGCCAGCAGCAGACAGGGATATGCTGAGCAGTTC. As protein: CASSRQGYAEQF. The whole CDR3 sequence is CASSRQGYAEQFF.

A note on this clone: Gene names and germline refer to mouse. Read coverage stops 1 residue before the CDR3 terminus; the germline J gene supplies the remainder. The V gene is TRBV26, the J gene TRBJ1-5; no clear D. The CDR3 has 13 residues. CDR1 KGHPV and CDR2 FQNQEV come from the germline V gene (reference sequence). The germline V and J ends were trimmed by 3 bases and 0 bases, with 3 bases remaining between them. CDR3 protein: CASSLNNNQAPLF. CDR3 DNA, as far as it was read: TGTGCCAGCAGTCTAAATAACAACCAGGCTCCGCTT.

A note on this clone: Any gene name here is a mouse gene name. The read gets to within 1 residue of the CDR3 end, and the germline J gene fills in the rest. The V call is TRBV12-1, the J call TRBJ1-3; D gene uncertain. Germline values: CDR1 SGHSN, CDR2 HYEKVE. V was cut by 2 bases and J by 0 bases, with 1 base left in between. CDR3 length: 12 residues. CDR3 loop: CASSRSGNTLYF. CDR3 DNA (partial): TGTGCCAGCTCTCGTTCTGGAAATACGCTCTAT.

This clone was detected once. Each gene name is a mouse one. The read ends 1 residue before the CDR3 terminus; that terminus is restored from the germline J gene. The gene calls are TRBV23 and TRBJ2-3; the table gives TRBD1 as D, unverified against the DNA. CDR1 is KGHTA, CDR2 FQNQQP, per germline. The CDR3 totals 14 residues. CDR3 sequence reads: CSSSQTSSAETLYF. Partial CDR3 DNA: TGCTCCAGCAGTCAAACATCTAGTGCAGAAACGCTGTAT.

This clone counts as medium-sized. The gene symbols are mouse symbols. The observed sequence ends 1 residue before the CDR3 terminus, with the missing tail filled in from the germline J gene. V and J are TRBV3 and TRBJ1-5; the match to TRBD1 covers 8 bases. V was pared by 2 bases and J by 3 bases, with 0 bases of the junction left unmatched. Germline V lookup: CDR1 SNHLY, CDR2 FYNGKV (reference sequence). CDR3 length: 14 residues. The sequenced part of the CDR3 DNA is TGTGCCAGCAGCTTAACAGGGGGCAACCAGGCTCCGCTT. It encodes CASSLTGGNQAPL. The whole CDR3 protein is CASSLTGGNQAPLF.

A note on this clone: The germline and genes are mouse ones. The read ends 1 residue before the CDR3 terminus; that terminus is restored from the germline J gene. This chain links TRBV16 with TRBJ1-6; no reliable D call. TRBJ1-6 is recorded as an ORF, its role being uncertain. The CDR3 has 13 amino acids. The V gene's germline CDR1 is SGHSA and CDR2 FRNQAP. V was trimmed by 2 bases and J by 4 bases, leaving 3 bases between them. Partial CDR3 DNA: TGTGCAAGCAGCTTACAATATAATTCGCCCCTCTAC. Its protein product is CASSLQYNSPLY. The full CDR3 protein is CASSLQYNSPLYF.

Of note for this clone: Mouse germline and gene names are used. The read ends 1 residue before the CDR3 terminus; that terminus is restored from the germline J gene. V and J are TRBV12-2 and TRBJ2-3, with 9 bases lining up with TRBD1. The CDR3 spans 15 residues. The trim removed 2 bases at V and 1 base at J, leaving 3 bases unmatched. Germline V gene data show CDR1 as SGHLS and CDR2 as HYDKME. The sequenced CDR3 bases are TGTGCCAGCTCTCCCACAGGGGGCGGTGCAGAAACGCTGTAT. Translation gives CASSPTGGGAETLY. The complete CDR3 reads CASSPTGGGAETLYF.

Comments on this clone: The listed genes are named as in mouse. The read gets to within 1 residue of the CDR3 end, and the germline J gene fills in the rest. The chain has TRBV1 and TRBJ2-4; TRBD1 matches at 7 bases. Trimming at V came to 0 bases and at J to 2 bases, leaving 2 bases not matched to a gene. The CDR3 runs to 15 residues. Germline V CDR1 and CDR2: NSQYPW, LRSPGD (reference sequence). The covered CDR3 bases are TGCACCTGCAGTGCAGAGGGACAGATTCAAAACACCTTGTAC. Amino acid sequence: CTCSAEGQIQNTLY. The whole CDR3 sequence reads CTCSAEGQIQNTLYF.

A remark on this clone: Gene and germline names: mouse. The observed sequence ends 1 residue before the CDR3 terminus, with the missing tail filled in from the germline J gene. Other DNA sequences within the sample encode an identical CDR3. J is TRBJ2-5 and V is TRBV26, with unresolved D. The CDR3 has 14 residues. The germline V gene has CDR1 KGHPV and CDR2 FQNQEV (reference sequence). Trimming stripped 4 bases from V and 0 bases from J, with 8 bases between. Incomplete CDR3 DNA: TGTGCCAGCAGTCCTACAGTTAACCAAGACACCCAGTAC. Encoded protein: CASSPTVNQDTQY. The full CDR3 reads CASSPTVNQDTQYF.

In regard to this clone: Gene labels here are mouse ones. Coverage ceases 1 residue before the CDR3 finishes, and the germline J gene fills in the end. The genes are TRBV3 and TRBJ1-1; D is unresolved. V was trimmed by 3 bases and J by 0 bases, leaving 8 bases between them. CDR3 size: 14 residues. Germline CDR1 is SNHLY and CDR2 is FYNGKV (reference sequence). The CDR3 reads CASSFRTANTEVFF. The part of the CDR3 DNA that was read is TGTGCCAGCAGCTTCCGCACCGCAAACACAGAAGTCTTC.

A word on this clone: Genes and germline are mouse. The read halts 1 residue ahead of the CDR3 end, with the missing end drawn from the germline J gene. The genes are TRBV23 and TRBJ2-2; the table names TRBD1, a call not compared with the DNA. The CDR3 has 16 residues. Germline loops: CDR1 KGHTA, CDR2 FQNQQP. The CDR3 bases that were read are TGCTCCAGCAGTCACGGGCAGGGGGTAAACACCGGGCAGCTCTAC. Translating gives CSSSHGQGVNTGQLY. The CDR3 as a whole reads CSSSHGQGVNTGQLYF.

This clone is categorized as medium-sized. Gene names and germline refer to mouse. The read gets to within 1 residue of the CDR3 end, and the germline J gene fills in the rest. V gene TRBV2 combines with J gene TRBJ2-1; D perhaps matches TRBD2 (5 bases). The germline V gene has CDR1 LGHNA and CDR2 YSYQKL. The CDR3 totals 15 residues. Trimming took 0 bases from V and 1 from J, leaving 7 bases between them. CDR3 protein: CASSQDGVNYAEQFF. Partial CDR3 DNA: TGTGCCAGCAGCCAAGATGGGGTCAACTATGCTGAGCAGTTC.

Comments on this clone: These gene names are mouse names. The sequenced CDR3 bases are TGTGCCAGCTCTCTCGGGTCCGGGACAGGGGACGAAAGATTATTT. Protein: CASSLGSGTGDERLF. The full-length CDR3 reads as CASSLGSGTGDERLFF. The rearrangement joins TRBV12-2 to TRBJ1-4; TRBD1 matches 10 bases. The observed sequence ends 1 residue before the CDR3 terminus, with the missing tail filled in from the germline J gene. CDR3 length: 16 residues. In germline, CDR1 is SGHLS, CDR2 HYDKME. V lost 0 bases to trimming and J lost 6 bases; unmatched junction nucleotides: 6.

This clone was counted a few times. Gene names refer to mouse genes. The read halts 1 residue ahead of the CDR3 end, with the missing end drawn from the germline J gene. The V gene is TRBV1, the J gene TRBJ1-1; a weak D match, TRBD1 (6 bases). From germline, CDR1 is NSQYPW and CDR2 LRSPGD (reference sequence). This CDR3 contains 15 residues. V was pared by 1 base and J by 0 bases, with 9 bases between. The chain's CDR3 is CTCSAVGTTNTEVFF. The part of the CDR3 DNA that was read is TGCACCTGCAGTGCAGTGGGGACAACAAACACAGAAGTCTTC.